The present T cell receptor beta chain was sequenced within a study of blood T cell repertoires in COVID-19. Study at large: Spain, Italy and the United States supplied samples that represented acute and convalescent COVID-19. The analysed material was cDNA or gDNA that came from T cells, B-cell-depleted T cells, or PBMCs.

This CDR3 has 15 residues. Trimming took 4 bases from V and 6 from J; bases not matched to a gene: 7. The V gene's germline CDR1 is LNHDA and CDR2 SQIVND (reference sequence). Authors' processing steps: Cell counts per sample came from amplifying reference gene primers. Clones were sequenced by immunoSEQ multiplex PCR, and TCRdb holds only the in-frame ones, with some missing. For V, J and clone size, that table is used; D and trimming come from the DNA. The sample has more than 75,000 clones, 70% to 90% seen once. Sequencing used peripheral blood. The sequence was collected from a woman in her 70s with acute or convalescent COVID-19. The gene calls are TRBV19 and TRBJ1-1, with 11 bases aligning to TRBD1. The CDR3 spells CASSTGQGARPEAFF. As DNA, the CDR3 is TGTGCCAGTAGTACCGGACAGGGGGCGCGACCTGAAGCTTTCTTT. Variable domain in full (rest from reference TRBV19 and TRBJ1-1): DGGITQSPKYLFRKEGQNVTLSCEQNLNHDAMYWYRQDPGQGLRLIYYSQIVNDFQKGDIAEGYSVSREKKESFPLTVTSAQKNPTAFYLCASSTGQGARPEAFFGQGTRLTVV.